Below are 27 T cell receptor beta chains sequenced from a single sample in a study of OX40 agonist ivuxolimab in advanced cancers. The library was built by means of the immunoSEQ multiplex PCR assay. This is the immuneACCESS table as TCRdb keeps it, with only in-frame sequences that have V and J called. A part of the clones is gone; compared with another copy, unresolved V genes explain less than half, and the rest is unexplained. This sample holds around 77,000 clones; less than 90% were observed only once. The ten largest clones capture 0.55% to 0.7% of the sample. This specimen consisted of CD4+ or CD8+ T cells sorted from blood, obtained in a trial of the OX40 agonist ivuxolimab. These receptors originate from an adult with an advanced solid tumor such as melanoma, head and neck, liver or kidney cancer.

This clone was picked up a small number of times. V usage is TRBV7-2 and J usage is TRBJ1-1; TRBD1 matches at 9 bases. V was pared by 5 bases and J by 4 bases, with 11 bases of the junction left unmatched. The CDR3 consists of 16 residues. The V gene's germline CDR1 is SGHTA and CDR2 FQGNSA. The CDR3 reads CASSIWGDRVSTEAFF. CDR3 nucleotides: TGTGCCAGCAGCATTTGGGGGGACAGGGTCTCCACTGAAGCTTTCTTT. The complete variable domain, with remaining parts taken from reference TRBV7-2 and TRBJ1-1, reads GAGVSQSPSNKVTEKGKDVELRCDPISGHTALYWYRQSLGQGLEFLIYFQGNSAPDKSGLPSDRFSAERTGGSVSTLTIQRTQQEDSAVYLCASSIWGDRVSTEAFFGQGTRLTVV.

The sample holds one count of this clone. The CDR3 nucleotides are TGTGCCAGTAGTATAGACCCGACAGGGGCTGGAAACACCATATATTTT. It codes for CASSIDPTGAGNTIYF. V is TRBV19 and J is TRBJ1-3; 8 positions match TRBD1. The length of the CDR3 is 16 residues. Per germline, CDR1 LNHDA and CDR2 SQIVND (reference sequence). The J segment lost 2 bases and the V segment lost 0 bases, leaving 3 bases of the junction unmatched.

V and J are TRBV30 and TRBJ2-7; no definite D call. Trimming took 0 bases from V and 4 from J, leaving 13 bases between them. The CDR3 sequence is 14 residues long. Per germline, CDR1 GTSNPN and CDR2 SVGIG (reference sequence). CDR3 sequence (DNA): TGTGCCTGGAGTGTAAGAAGCCTCCTTTACGAGCAGTACTTC. Amino acids: CAWSVRSLLYEQYF.

The rearrangement uses TRBV6-5 and TRBJ2-7; no firm D call. The CDR3 consists of 14 residues. Trimming removed 6 bases at V and 5 bases at J, with 17 bases between. CDR1 MNHEY and CDR2 SVGAGI come from the germline V gene. The DNA of the CDR3 is TGTGCCAGCAGATACCTCGGGCTACCCAACGAGCAGTACTTC. Its translation: CASRYLGLPNEQYF.

The chain combines TRBV5-3 with TRBJ1-1, with a weak D call TRBD1 (6 bases). TRBV5-3 qualifies as an ORF whose function is uncertain. With 0 bases removed from V and 1 base from J, the gap between germline ends came to 16 bases. This CDR3 is built from 17 residues. CDR3 nucleotides: TGTGCCAGAAGCTTGGCCCCGGGACAAGGTAGGAACACTGAAGCTTTCTTT. Its protein is CARSLAPGQGRNTEAFF.

With respect to this clone: The sample has other DNA sequences that encode this CDR3 too. The chain employs TRBV6-5 and TRBJ1-3; D ambiguous. Looked up from germline, CDR1 is MNHEY and CDR2 is SVGAGI. V lost 6 bases and J lost 1, with 7 bases in between. The CDR3 contains 13 residues. The CDR3 region has the DNA TGTGCCAGCAGATTATTATCTGGAAACACCATATATTTT. Residues: CASRLLSGNTIYF.

This rearrangement joins TRBV7-3 to TRBJ2-3, with 8 bases that match TRBD2. The junction had 9 bases not matched to a gene; V was cut back by 2 bases and J by 2 bases. The germline V gene encodes CDR1 SGHTA and CDR2 FQGTGA. CDR3 size: 17 residues. The CDR3 nucleotides are TGTGCCAGCAGCTTAGTTCCGGGGGGGTACCTCACAGATACGCAGTATTTT. Encoded protein: CASSLVPGGYLTDTQYF.

This clone was found a few times. The rearrangement joins TRBV19 to TRBJ2-6; 9 bases line up with TRBD1. Germline CDR1 reads LNHDA; CDR2 reads SQIVND (reference sequence). The CDR3 is made up of 15 amino acids. V lost 6 bases to trimming and J lost 6 bases; unmatched junction nucleotides: 6. The CDR3 sequence is CASRGQGAKANVLTF. The CDR3 DNA reads as TGTGCCAGTAGGGGACAGGGAGCAAAGGCCAACGTCCTGACTTTC.

CDR3 sequence (DNA): TGTGCCAGCAATCCGGGGGGGTACTATGGCTACACCTTC. This translates into CASNPGGYYGYTF. The chain uses TRBV11-2 and TRBJ1-2, with D possibly TRBD1 on 5 matching bases. The CDR3 has 13 amino acids. From germline, CDR1 is SGHAT and CDR2 FQNNGV. Trimming removed 7 bases from V and 3 bases from J, with 12 bases in between. The full variable domain, rest sourced from reference TRBV11-2 and TRBJ1-2, is EAGVAQSPRYKIIEKRQSVAFWCNPISGHATLYWYQQILGQGPKLLIQFQNNGVVDDSQLPKDRFSAERLKGVDSTLKIQPAKLEDSAVYLCASNPGGYYGYTFGSGTRLTVV.

This chain uses TRBV5-8 with TRBJ2-5; 10 bases line up with TRBD2. Germline V gene lookup returns CDR1 SGHTS and CDR2 YDEGEE. The CDR3 contains 16 residues. The V segment lost 0 bases and the J segment 6 bases; nucleotides outside the gene matches: 8. This CDR3 reads CASSLVPAGGLKTQYF. Here the CDR3 DNA reads TGTGCCAGCAGCTTGGTCCCAGCGGGGGGGCTAAAGACCCAGTACTTC.

The genes are TRBV4-3 and TRBJ2-1; D call uncertain. V lost 0 bases and J lost 8, with 8 bases in between. The germline CDR1 and CDR2 sequences are LGHNA and YSLEER. The CDR3 totals 13 residues. The CDR3 DNA follows: TGCGCCAGCAGCCAAGAATTAGTAGATGAGCAGTTCTTC. Its protein is CASSQELVDEQFF.

The CDR3, as DNA: TGCGCCAGCAGCTTGGGCAACTCGGGAATGAACACTGAAGCTTTCTTT. Protein: CASSLGNSGMNTEAFF. This chain uses TRBV5-1 with TRBJ1-1, with D unresolved. Trimming removed 0 bases from V and 0 bases from J, with 12 bases in between. The CDR3 consists of 16 residues. Germline V lookup: CDR1 SGHRS, CDR2 YFSETQ.

V gene TRBV11-2 combines with J gene TRBJ1-1, with D perhaps TRBD1 (6 bases). V gave up 2 bases and J gave up 3 bases, with 7 bases separating them. The CDR3 is made up of 13 amino acids. The germline CDR1 and CDR2 sequences are SGHAT and FQNNGV. CDR3 coding DNA: TGTGCCAGCAGCTTACAGGGGTACACTGAAGCTTTCTTT. The encoded protein is CASSLQGYTEAFF.

J is TRBJ2-3 and V is TRBV30; 10 bases fit TRBD2. This CDR3 is built from 18 residues. Germline V gives CDR1 GTSNPN, CDR2 SVGIG (reference sequence). V was clipped by 2 bases and J by 6 bases; unmatched bases: 17. The CDR3 protein is CAWSIGTSGGALWDTQYF. DNA for the CDR3: TGTGCCTGGAGTATAGGGACAAGCGGGGGGGCTCTCTGGGATACGCAGTATTTT.

The chain joins TRBV21-1 to TRBJ1-6; no check of the table's D call, TRBD1, against the DNA was made. TRBV21-1 is termed a pseudogene. The CDR3 has 16 amino acids. The CDR3 DNA is TGTGCCAGCAATCCTAAGTGTAGGGGTTGGAATTCACCCCTCCACTTT. Protein sequence: CASNPKCRGWNSPLHF.

J is TRBJ2-1 and V is TRBV5-6; possibly TRBD2 for D (5 bases). From germline, CDR1 is SGHDT and CDR2 YYEEEE. Trimming removed 5 bases from V and 2 bases from J, with 20 bases in between. CDR3 length equals 17 residues. DNA for the CDR3: TGTGCCAGCAGGGTGACTCAGGCGGGTTTGACCTACAATGAGCAGTTCTTC. Translating gives CASRVTQAGLTYNEQFF.

This sequence joins TRBV7-9 and TRBJ2-2; TRBD2 is a possible D gene (6 bases). Germline V lookup: CDR1 SEHNR, CDR2 FQNEAQ (reference sequence). V was clipped by 1 base and J by 4 bases, with 10 bases between them. The CDR3 sequence is 15 residues long. In nucleotides, the CDR3 is TGTGCCAGCAGCTTAGATGCGGGATTCACCGGGGAGCTGTTTTTT. This sequence encodes CASSLDAGFTGELFF.

The rearrangement uses TRBV20-1 and TRBJ2-3; D gene uncertain. V was clipped by 6 bases and J by 5 bases, with 9 bases between them. Germline V lookup: CDR1 DFQATT, CDR2 SNEGSKA (reference sequence). The CDR3 has 11 amino acids. The CDR3 DNA is TGCAGTGCAACAGACTTAGATACGCAGTATTTT. Translation: CSATDLDTQYF.

V usage is TRBV15 and J usage is TRBJ2-1; D gene ambiguous. CDR1 is LNHNV and CDR2 is YYDKDF in the germline V gene (reference sequence). This CDR3 spans 13 amino acids. V was trimmed by 0 bases and J by 4 bases, leaving 4 bases between them. CDR3 amino acids: CATSRDKYNEQFF. The CDR3 region has the DNA TGTGCCACCAGCAGAGACAAGTACAATGAGCAGTTCTTC.

The V and J genes are TRBV6-6 and TRBJ1-2; a possible D gene is TRBD1 (5 bases). The CDR3 sequence is 13 residues long. CDR1 is MNHNY, CDR2 SVGAGI, per germline (reference sequence). The V end was cut by 6 bases, the J end by 6 bases, with 14 bases between. The CDR3 DNA reads as TGTGCCAGCAGCCCCCAAGGGGAGGATGGCTACACCTTC. It encodes CASSPQGEDGYTF.

This chain joins TRBV5-1 and TRBJ2-7; no clear D gene. CDR1 and CDR2 (germline): SGHRS, YFSETQ. The length of the CDR3 is 12 residues. V lost 4 bases and J 4 bases, leaving 9 bases between the germline ends. As DNA, the CDR3 is TGCGCCAGCAGCCTGGACGGGTACGAGCAGTACTTC. Protein product: CASSLDGYEQYF.

The chain is built from TRBV9 and TRBJ2-3, with TRBD2 identical over 9 bases. Germline assignment: CDR1 SGDLS and CDR2 YYNGEE. The V and J ends lost 0 bases and 3 bases, in that order; junction bases with no gene match: 5. The CDR3 covers 16 residues. CDR3: CASSVVGTSITDTQYF. CDR3 nucleotide sequence: TGTGCCAGCAGCGTAGTGGGGACTAGCATAACAGATACGCAGTATTTT. The full variable domain, rest sourced from reference TRBV9 and TRBJ2-3, is DSGVTQTPKHLITATGQRVTLRCSPRSGDLSVYWYQQSLDQGLQFLIQYYNGEERAKGNILERFSAQQFPDLHSELNLSSLELGDSALYFCASSVVGTSITDTQYFGPGTRLTVL.

The chain employs TRBV28 and TRBJ2-6, with D possibly being TRBD1 (5 bases). The germline CDR1 and CDR2 sequences are MDHEN and SYDVKM. Trimming took off 8 bases at V and 0 bases at J, with 17 bases between the two ends. There are 17 residues in the CDR3. Here the CDR3 reads CASSSPGHRSGANVLTF. The CDR3 nucleotides are TGTGCCAGCTCCTCCCCCGGACACCGCTCTGGGGCCAACGTCCTGACTTTC.

This clone was seen a handful of times. This chain joins TRBV25-1 and TRBJ2-7; D remains ambiguous. The germline V gene encodes CDR1 MGHDK and CDR2 SYGVNS. This CDR3 has 13 amino acids. Trimming left V 1 base short and J 6 bases short, with 10 bases between. The CDR3 loop is CASSESPRGEQYF. CDR3 nucleotide sequence: TGTGCCAGCAGTGAATCCCCCCGCGGCGAGCAGTACTTC.

The J gene is TRBJ2-7, the V gene TRBV7-9; TRBD2 aligns across 8 bases. V gave up 1 base and J gave up 3 bases; unmatched junction bases: 2. The CDR3 has 14 amino acids. Germline lookup yields CDR1 SEHNR and CDR2 FQNEAQ (reference sequence). The CDR3 sequence: CASSLGGGYYEQYF. CDR3 coding DNA: TGTGCCAGCAGCTTAGGCGGGGGGTACTACGAGCAGTACTTC. The full variable domain, completed using reference TRBV7-9 and TRBJ2-7, is DTGVSQNPRHKITKRGQNVTFRCDPISEHNRLYWYRQTLGQGPEFLTYFQNEAQLEKSRLLSDRFSAERPKGSFSTLEIQRTEQGDSAMYLCASSLGGGYYEQYFGPGTRLTVT.

The chain couples TRBV30 to TRBJ1-4, with unresolved D. The germline V gene encodes CDR1 GTSNPN and CDR2 SVGIG (reference sequence). V shed 3 bases and J shed 0 bases, with 11 bases lying between them. The CDR3 length is 15 residues. The CDR3 spells CAWSREDATNEKLFF. CDR3 DNA sequence: TGTGCCTGGAGCCGGGAGGATGCAACTAATGAAAAACTGTTTTTT.

The chain recombines TRBV5-4 with TRBJ2-2; the D gene is possibly TRBD2 (6 bases). The CDR3 has 15 residues. V was cut by 5 bases and J by 2 bases, with 13 bases left in between. The germline V gene has CDR1 SGHNT and CDR2 YYREEE (reference sequence). This CDR3 is CASSLGTPNTGELFF. In nucleotides, the CDR3 is TGTGCCAGCAGTCTAGGGACTCCTAACACCGGGGAGCTGTTTTTT.